This T cell receptor (beta chain) comes out of a study of blood T cell repertoires in COVID-19 (dated by TCRdb to 2019 to 2021). Notes on the research overall: Samples covering the acute and convalescent phases of COVID-19 were provided by collaborators in the United States, Italy and Spain. The prospective study material was composed of cDNA or gDNA derived from T cells, B-cell-depleted T cells, or PBMCs. The dataset comprised deeply sampled blood TCRbeta repertoires from subjects exposed to, actively infected with, or recovered from COVID-19. A freely available public database, intended as a resource for researchers studying the immune response to SARS-CoV-2, is where the repertoires were released. Samples were obtained from the ongoing ImmuneRACE study (first 160 participants) and from over 1,000 subjects provided by 6 global collaborators. A de-identified subject ID, COVID-19 status, age in years and sex were almost always included in the sample metadata. Where available, HLA class I and class II types were obtained from metadata supplied by the sample provider rather than from assay-based typing. Results and caveats for the whole study, not just this receptor: How much clinical and demographic metadata was included differed by source and by participant, and the metadata was provided uncurated.

The trim is 2 bases for V and 4 bases for J, with a gap of 11 bases between the germline ends. Spanning cysteine to phenylalanine, the CDR3 consists of 15 amino acids. The read is trimmed to its CDR3 DNA, 45 bases read in frame from base 1. Sequences MNHEY (CDR1) and SVGAGI (CDR2) are obtained from the germline V gene. In the prospective study, participants were about 18 to 90 years old, resided in 24 geographic areas of the United States, and were enrolled through a virtual design. In the prospective study, participants were assigned to cohorts based on the clinical history participants reported in a screening survey and a study questionnaire. Mobile phlebotomists in the prospective study collected whole blood, serum and a nasopharyngeal or oropharyngeal swab from every participant. Prospective study participants could optionally give additional blood draws and questionnaires over an approximately 2-month period. Before DNA extraction, blood samples from the prospective study were shipped at room temperature or frozen.

As for this clone: Its antigen has not been determined. Base qualities are not at hand, and no much larger clone is one base apart.

TCRbeta CDR3 regions were amplified from genomic DNA using the immunoSEQ Assay, a bias-controlled multiplex PCR. For the original study's pipeline: The number of nucleated cells in each sample was estimated by amplification of reference gene primers within the assay. To quantify the absolute abundance of each unique TCRbeta CDR3 rearrangement, sequence reads were collapsed and filtered. Productive Simpson clonality was computed per sample as the square root of Simpson's diversity index over productive rearrangements. The table comes from immuneACCESS by way of TCRdb, which keeps in-frame sequences with V and J called. Part of the clones is missing from these tables; in studies checked, under half for an unresolved V gene and the rest for unknown reasons. From that table come the V and J calls and clone size; the DNA was used to work out D and trimming. The sample table lists 200,000 to 250,000 clones, 80% to 90% of them with a count of one. Under 4% of the sample is taken by the ten largest.

The chain links TRBV6-5 with TRBJ2-2, with a weak D call of TRBD2 (5 bases match). The sequenced sample was PBMCs or T cells enriched from blood (not recorded which). The origin of this receptor is a woman in her late teens or twenties in a cohort exposed to, infected with or recovered from COVID-19 (not recorded which). CDR3 reads: CASSYAHRGTGELFF. The DNA sequence is given as TGTGCCAGCAGTTACGCCCACCGGGGCACCGGGGAGCTGTTTTTT.